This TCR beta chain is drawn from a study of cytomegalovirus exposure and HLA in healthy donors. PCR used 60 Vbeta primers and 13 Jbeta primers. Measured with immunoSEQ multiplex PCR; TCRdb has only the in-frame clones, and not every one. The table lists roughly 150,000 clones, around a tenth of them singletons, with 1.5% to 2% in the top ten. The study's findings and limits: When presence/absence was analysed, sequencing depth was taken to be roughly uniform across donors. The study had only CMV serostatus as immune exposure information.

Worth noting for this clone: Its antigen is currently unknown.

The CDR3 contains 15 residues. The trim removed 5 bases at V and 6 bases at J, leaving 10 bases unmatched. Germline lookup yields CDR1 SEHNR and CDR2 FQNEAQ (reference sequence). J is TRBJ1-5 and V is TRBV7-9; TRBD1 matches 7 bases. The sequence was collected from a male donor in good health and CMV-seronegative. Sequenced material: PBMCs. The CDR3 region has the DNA TGTGCCAGCAGCCCTGACAGGGCCCTCGGTCAGCCCCAGCATTTT. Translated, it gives CASSPDRALGQPQHF.